This TCR beta chain appears in the sequencing data of a study of blood T cell repertoires in COVID-19. Germline CDR1 reads KGHSH; CDR2 reads LQKENI. V lost 2 bases to trimming and J lost 4 bases, with 8 bases between them. The CDR3 covers 13 residues. How the authors handled the data: Reference gene primer amplification yielded estimated nucleated cell counts. The repertoire was sequenced with immunoSEQ multiplex PCR; TCRdb's copy has only in-frame clones and lacks some. That table supplies the V and J calls and clone size; D and trimming were determined from the DNA. The sample yields about 470,000 clones, approximately 86% seen once. The study drew participants aged about 18 to 90 years from 20 to 30 US areas. As regards this clone: The same CDR3 arises from other DNA sequences in this sample as well.

Sequences were obtained from PBMCs or T cells enriched from blood (not recorded which). The TCR comes from a woman between 18 and 29 years old who had recovered from COVID-19. The chain couples TRBV18 to TRBJ1-2; D remains ambiguous. CDR3 amino acids: CASSPAGRYGYTF. The CDR3 DNA is TGTGCCAGCTCACCAGCAGGCCGCTATGGCTACACCTTC.